One sample yielded the 32 T cell receptor beta chains listed below, sequenced in a study of T-cell reconstitution after alpha-beta-depleted transplantation in children. Preparation of the TCRbeta library involved a method that used unique molecular identifiers. TCRdb called the PCR reads again in MiXCR, with one record for every CDR3 protein. This sample yields 330,000 or so distinct CDR3 sequences, of which 10% are seen a single time; more than 2% belongs to the top ten. The starting material was PBMCs from the stem cell graft donor, obtained from the stem cell graft. Receptors originate from a human donor who donated a stem cell graft to a child with acute lymphoblastic leukemia.

This clonotype was detected ten times or more. The CDR3 sequence is CATPPDRDSYEQYF. The DNA for the CDR3 is TGTGCCACCCCTCCCGACAGGGACTCCTACGAGCAGTACTTC. The rearrangement uses TRBV24-1 and TRBJ2-7, with 7 bases lining up with TRBD1. CDR3 length: 14 residues. Germline assignment: CDR1 KGHDR and CDR2 SFDVKD. Trimming took 9 bases from V and 0 from J; bases not matched to a gene: 7.

The chain couples TRBV6-1 to TRBJ1-3, with D unclear. Germline V gene data show CDR1 as MNHNS and CDR2 as SASEGT. This CDR3 is 15 amino acids long. The V end lost 5 bases, the J end lost 0 bases, and 11 bases lay between the germline ends. The CDR3 reads CASSRESLSGNTIYF. In DNA form, the CDR3 reads TGTGCCAGCAGTCGGGAATCCCTCTCTGGAAACACCATATATTTT.

The chain combines TRBV3-1 with TRBJ2-5; possibly TRBD2 for D (7 bases). CDR3 length: 14 residues. V was shortened by 5 bases and J by 5 bases, with 15 bases between the two germline ends. Germline V gene sequence: CDR1 LGHDT, CDR2 YNNKEL (reference sequence). CDR3 residues: CASSAGGGAETQYF. In DNA, the CDR3 is TGTGCCAGCAGCGCTGGGGGGGGCGCGGAGACCCAGTACTTC.

The chain uses TRBV7-3 and TRBJ2-2, with 9 bases lining up with TRBD2. V shed 7 bases and J 4 bases; nucleotides not matched to a gene: 7. The germline V gene encodes CDR1 SGHTA and CDR2 FQGTGA. The CDR3 is 15 amino acids. Written as DNA, the CDR3 is TGTGCCAGCACGGCGGGAGGGCCGGGCACCGGGGAGCTGTTTTTT. Protein product: CASTAGGPGTGELFF.

There are many counts of this clonotype. The V and J genes are TRBV7-3 and TRBJ2-1; no firm D call. The germline gives CDR1 SGHTA, CDR2 FQGTGA. V was shortened by 1 base and J by 0 bases, with 16 bases between the two germline ends. The CDR3 extends over 18 amino acids. In DNA form, the CDR3 reads TGTGCCAGCAGCTTAAAGTTGAGCTTGGGAAGCTCCTACAATGAGCAGTTCTTC. It translates to CASSLKLSLGSSYNEQFF.

The chain couples TRBV12-3 or TRBV12-4 to TRBJ2-5; 13 positions agree with TRBD2. The V gene end was trimmed by 6 bases and the J gene end by 6 bases; junction bases not matched to a gene: 4. The CDR3 is 14 amino acids. CDR3: CASRAGLAGQTQYF. As DNA, the CDR3 is TGTGCCAGCAGAGCGGGACTAGCGGGACAGACCCAGTACTTC.

In its sample, this clonotype was seen many times. V and J are TRBV7-9 and TRBJ2-5, with D perhaps being TRBD1 or TRBD2 (5 bases each). Trimming took 5 bases from V and 0 from J, leaving 7 bases between them. Germline CDR1 SEHNR, CDR2 FQNEAQ (reference sequence). The CDR3 is made up of 13 amino acids. CDR3 sequence (DNA): TGTGCCAGCAGCATGGGACACCAAGAGACCCAGTACTTC. This sequence encodes CASSMGHQETQYF.

DNA of the CDR3: TGCGCCAGCAGCTTGGCACTCGAGCCCTATAGCAGGGGCGGGGGGGATGAGCAGTTCTTC. Protein sequence: CASSLALEPYSRGGGDEQFF. J is TRBJ2-1 and V is TRBV5-1, with TRBD2 matching 9 bases. The junction had 21 bases not matched to a gene; V was cut back by 0 bases and J by 8 bases. From germline, CDR1 is SGHRS and CDR2 YFSETQ. The CDR3 covers 20 residues.

The table lists this clonotype with a few counts. V is TRBV2 and J is TRBJ1-5; 10 bases agree with TRBD1. The germline V gene encodes CDR1 SNHLY and CDR2 FYNNEI. This CDR3 region has 16 residues. V dropped 6 bases and J dropped 6; count of bases not matched to a gene: 11. CDR3 loop: CASSDRWTGGSQPQHF. The CDR3, as DNA: TGTGCCAGCAGCGATCGATGGACAGGGGGTAGTCAGCCCCAGCATTTT.

V is TRBV6-2 or TRBV6-3 and J is TRBJ2-7; 7 bases map to TRBD2. Germline lookup yields CDR1 MNHEY and CDR2 SVGEGT. The J segment lost 2 bases and the V segment lost 5 bases, leaving 9 bases of the junction unmatched. This CDR3 comprises 15 residues. CDR3 in amino acids: CASSTTSRGTYEQYF. DNA for the CDR3: TGTGCCAGCAGTACGACTAGCCGAGGAACCTACGAGCAGTACTTC.

V gene TRBV5-5 combines with J gene TRBJ1-5; 11 nucleotides match TRBD1. There are 17 residues in the CDR3. The V segment lost 0 bases and the J segment 5 bases; nucleotides outside the gene matches: 7. Germline V lookup: CDR1 SGHKS, CDR2 YYEKEE (reference sequence). In DNA form, the CDR3 reads TGTGCCAGCAGCTTGGAGCCGGGGACAGGGGGTTATCAGCCCCAGCATTTT. Protein product: CASSLEPGTGGYQPQHF. Full variable domain (missing parts from reference TRBV5-5 and TRBJ1-5): DAGVTQSPTHLIKTRGQQVTLRCSPISGHKSVSWYQQVLGQGPQFIFQYYEKEERGRGNFPDRFSARQFPNYSSELNVNALLLGDSALYLCASSLEPGTGGYQPQHFGDGTRLSIL.

The chain couples TRBV5-1 to TRBJ1-6; 9 nucleotides line up with TRBD1. J lost 6 bases, V lost 4 bases, and 5 bases had no gene match. This CDR3 comprises 15 residues. From germline, CDR1 is SGHRS and CDR2 YFSETQ. The CDR3, as DNA: TGCGCCAGCAGCCAGGGACAGGGACCTAATTCACCCCTCCACTTT. Translation gives CASSQGQGPNSPLHF.

This clonotype appeared many times. The chain recombines TRBV12-3 or TRBV12-4 with TRBJ1-2, with 8 bases that match TRBD1. V gave up 5 bases and J gave up 4 bases; unmatched junction bases: 3. This CDR3 contains 13 residues. The CDR3 is CASSAGQVYGYTF. The CDR3 DNA follows: TGTGCCAGCAGTGCGGGACAGGTCTATGGCTACACCTTC.

This clonotype was observed a few times. The V call is TRBV6-5, the J call TRBJ2-2; the D gene is possibly TRBD1 (5 bases). Trimming left V 0 bases short and J 3 bases short, with 17 bases between. The CDR3 is made up of 18 amino acids. Germline V lookup: CDR1 MNHEY, CDR2 SVGAGI. The CDR3 nucleotides are TGTGCCAGCAGTTACTCGCGGACAAAGATTACCGACACCGGGGAGCTGTTTTTT. Residues: CASSYSRTKITDTGELFF.

This clonotype was counted only a few times. The gene calls are TRBV7-2 and TRBJ2-3; D possibly corresponds to TRBD1 (6 bases). Germline CDR1 SGHTA, CDR2 FQGNSA. CDR3 size: 14 residues. V was shortened by 3 bases and J by 4 bases, with 11 bases between the two germline ends. DNA for the CDR3: TGTGCCAGCAGCTTTCTCGGACAGTCAGATACGCAGTATTTT. This translates into CASSFLGQSDTQYF.

The chain links TRBV28 to TRBJ2-1, with 7 nucleotides matching TRBD2. CDR3 size: 13 residues. Germline V CDR1 and CDR2: MDHEN, SYDVKM. V trimming: 7 bases; J trimming: 4 bases; junction bases outside the gene matches: 4. The CDR3 DNA reads as TGTGCCAGCAACATGGGGGGGTACAATGAGCAGTTCTTC. It yields the protein CASNMGGYNEQFF.

In its sample, this clonotype was seen a few times. CDR3 DNA: TGCGCCAGCAGCCGGGACACGGAGGCCACCTCGTGGAACACCATATATTTT. Amino acid sequence: CASSRDTEATSWNTIYF. The chain employs TRBV4-3 and TRBJ1-3; perhaps TRBD1 as D (6 bases). Trimming stripped 4 bases from V and 7 bases from J, with 23 bases between. This CDR3 comprises 17 residues. CDR1 and CDR2 (germline): LGHNA, YSLEER.

This clonotype was detected only a few times. This sequence joins TRBV27 and TRBJ2-7; D remains ambiguous. Trimming removed 1 base from V and 2 bases from J, with 6 bases in between. Germline V gene data show CDR1 as MNHEY and CDR2 as SMNVEV (reference sequence). The length of the CDR3 is 13 residues. The CDR3 reads CASSLYGAYEQYF. Written as DNA, the CDR3 is TGTGCCAGCAGTTTATATGGCGCCTACGAGCAGTACTTC.

With respect to this clonotype: The junction shows a germline mismatch at one end, possibly a read error. This chain uses TRBV3-1 with TRBJ2-1; 7 bases fit TRBD2. This CDR3 has 13 amino acids. Germline-derived CDR1 and CDR2 are LGHDT and YNNKEL (reference sequence). The CDR3 spells CASSQGRRGMSLF. In nucleotides, the CDR3 is TGTGCCAGCAGCCAAGGTAGGCGGGGGATGAGTCTCTTC.

This chain links TRBV4-3 with TRBJ2-7; D possibly corresponds to TRBD1 (6 bases). Germline assignment: CDR1 LGHNA and CDR2 YSLEER. The length of the CDR3 is 16 residues. V lost 2 bases and J 7 bases, leaving 21 bases between the germline ends. CDR3 DNA: TGCGCCAGCAGCCAAACCCCCCTCGGACAGACCTGGGAGCAGTACTTC. It codes for CASSQTPLGQTWEQYF.

This clonotype has a handful of counts. V usage is TRBV5-1 and J usage is TRBJ2-5; 7 bases are shared with TRBD1. The CDR3 loop spans 14 amino acids. Germline trimming cut 3 bases from V and 2 bases from J; bases unmatched to any gene: 4. Germline V lookup: CDR1 SGHRS, CDR2 YFSETQ. The CDR3 coding sequence is TGCGCCAGCAGCTCCCTGACAGGGCAAGAGACCCAGTACTTC. This gives the protein CASSSLTGQETQYF. The entire variable domain, with the rest obtained from reference TRBV5-1 and TRBJ2-5, is as follows: KAGVTQTPRYLIKTRGQQVTLSCSPISGHRSVSWYQQTPGQGLQFLFEYFSETQRNKGNFPGRFSGRQFSNSRSEMNVSTLELGDSALYLCASSSLTGQETQYFGPGTRLLVL.

V is TRBV12-3 or TRBV12-4 and J is TRBJ1-3; the D is unclear. The germline V and J ends were trimmed by 4 bases and 0 bases, with 7 bases remaining between them. CDR3 size: 14 residues. CDR3 sequence: CASSSLGSGNTIYF. CDR3 bases: TGTGCCAGCAGTTCTCTAGGCTCTGGAAACACCATATATTTT.

The rearrangement links TRBV29-1 to TRBJ2-7, with unresolved D. Trimming removed 7 bases at V and 2 bases at J, with 15 bases between. CDR1 SQVTM and CDR2 ANQGSEA come from the germline V gene. This CDR3 is built from 13 residues. CDR3 DNA: TGCAGCGCGGTTGTGGGGTCGGCCTACGAGCAGTACTTC. Translation gives CSAVVGSAYEQYF.

The chain is built from TRBV20-1 and TRBJ1-2; the D gene is possibly TRBD1 (5 bases). Germline CDR1 DFQATT, CDR2 SNEGSKA (reference sequence). The CDR3 spans 18 residues. Trimming removed 3 bases at V and 3 bases at J, with 26 bases between. The CDR3 here is CSASHSEQGMRSDYGYTF. The CDR3 DNA reads as TGCAGTGCTAGTCACAGCGAGCAGGGTATGCGGTCAGACTATGGCTACACCTTC.

This clonotype has more than one count but fewer than ten. The chain uses TRBV12-3 or TRBV12-4 and TRBJ2-5; D possibly corresponds to TRBD2 (7 bases). V was pared by 3 bases and J by 3 bases, with 14 bases between. The CDR3 extends over 15 amino acids. CDR3 sequence (DNA): TGTGCCAGCAGTTTGGGGGGGCGAGTCGAAGAGACCCAGTACTTC. Protein product: CASSLGGRVEETQYF.

The V gene is TRBV12-3 or TRBV12-4, the J gene TRBJ1-1; 8 positions match TRBD1. The V and J ends lost 6 bases and 4 bases, in that order; junction bases with no gene match: 7. This CDR3 contains 14 residues. CDR3 DNA sequence: TGTGCCAGCAGGACAGGGGACGGGTTCACTGAAGCTTTCTTT. It encodes CASRTGDGFTEAFF.

The V gene is TRBV28, the J gene TRBJ2-3; D might be TRBD1 or TRBD2, each matching 5 bases. Germline CDR1 MDHEN, CDR2 SYDVKM. CDR3 length equals 16 residues. Trimming cost V 1 base and J 3 bases, with 14 bases left between them. CDR3 amino acids: CASSLSGAARTDTQYF. CDR3 sequence (DNA): TGTGCCAGCAGTTTATCCGGGGCCGCAAGGACAGATACGCAGTATTTT.

There are many counts of this clonotype. V is TRBV5-6 and J is TRBJ2-7, with D maybe TRBD2 (5 bases). Deletions cut 0 bases from V and 0 bases from J, with 10 bases between. The CDR3 has 15 amino acids. The germline V gene has CDR1 SGHDT and CDR2 YYEEEE. CDR3 residues: CASSLGLRDSYEQYF. DNA of the CDR3: TGTGCCAGCAGCTTGGGGCTCCGGGACTCCTACGAGCAGTACTTC.

The rearrangement uses TRBV7-2 and TRBJ2-2; the D gene is possibly TRBD2 (5 bases). Germline-derived CDR1 and CDR2 are SGHTA and FQGNSA. V gave up 5 bases and J gave up 2 bases, with 15 bases separating them. The CDR3 consists of 16 residues. CDR3 region: CASSARGGLNTGELFF. For the CDR3, the DNA is TGTGCCAGCAGCGCCCGTGGCGGGTTAAACACCGGGGAGCTGTTTTTT.

This clonotype was detected many times. This chain links TRBV4-3 with TRBJ2-2, with TRBD2 identical over 7 bases. The ends lost 0 bases at V and 7 bases at J; junction bases unmatched: 14. Germline values: CDR1 LGHNA, CDR2 YSLEER. The CDR3 length is 18 residues. The CDR3 coding sequence is TGCGCCAGCAGCCAAGATAGGGCTAGCGGCGTGTTTCGCGGGGAGCTGTTTTTT. Its protein product is CASSQDRASGVFRGELFF.

This clonotype was recorded at least ten times. The rearrangement uses TRBV4-2 and TRBJ2-1; a weak D match, TRBD2 (6 bases). Trimming cost V 2 bases and J 8 bases, with 25 bases left between them. CDR1 and CDR2 from the germline V gene are LGHNA and YNFKEQ. This CDR3 has 18 amino acids. CDR3 coding DNA: TGTGCCAGCAGCCAATGGTACCTACTACGCGGGATATCGGATGAGCAGTTCTTC. Encoded protein: CASSQWYLLRGISDEQFF.

The sample holds a few counts of this clonotype. This sequence joins TRBV7-9 and TRBJ1-1; the D gene is possibly TRBD1 (5 bases). The CDR3 is made up of 15 amino acids. V dropped 1 base and J dropped 0 bases, with 9 bases sitting between them. Germline-derived CDR1 and CDR2 are SEHNR and FQNEAQ (reference sequence). CDR3 DNA sequence: TGTGCCAGCAGCTTAGTTTGGGACTTGAACACTGAAGCTTTCTTT. Its protein product is CASSLVWDLNTEAFF.